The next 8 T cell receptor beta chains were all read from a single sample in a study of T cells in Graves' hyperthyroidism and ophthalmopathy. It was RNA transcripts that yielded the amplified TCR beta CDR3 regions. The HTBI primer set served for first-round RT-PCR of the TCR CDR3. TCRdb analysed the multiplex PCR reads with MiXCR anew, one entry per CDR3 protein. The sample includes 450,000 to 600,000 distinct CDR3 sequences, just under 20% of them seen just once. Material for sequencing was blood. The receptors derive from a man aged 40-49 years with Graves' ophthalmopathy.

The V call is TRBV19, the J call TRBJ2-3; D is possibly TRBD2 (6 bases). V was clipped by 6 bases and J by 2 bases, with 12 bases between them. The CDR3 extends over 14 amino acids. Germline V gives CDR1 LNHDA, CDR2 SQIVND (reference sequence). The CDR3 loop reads CASSVTGDTDTQYF. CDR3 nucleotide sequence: TGTGCCAGTAGCGTTACGGGGGACACAGATACGCAGTATTTT.

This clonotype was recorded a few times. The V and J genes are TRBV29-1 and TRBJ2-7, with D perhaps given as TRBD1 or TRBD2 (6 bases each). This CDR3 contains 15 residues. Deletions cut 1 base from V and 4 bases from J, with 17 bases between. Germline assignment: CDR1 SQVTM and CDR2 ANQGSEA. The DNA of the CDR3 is TGCAGCGTTGAAGCCCGGAGGGGGATTGTTTACGAGCAGTACTTC. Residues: CSVEARRGIVYEQYF.

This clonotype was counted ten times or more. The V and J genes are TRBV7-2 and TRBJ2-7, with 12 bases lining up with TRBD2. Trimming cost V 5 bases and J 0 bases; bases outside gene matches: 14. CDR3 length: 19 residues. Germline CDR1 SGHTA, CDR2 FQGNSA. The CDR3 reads CASSLASGTSGFSSYEQYF. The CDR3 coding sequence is TGTGCCAGCAGCCTGGCTTCGGGGACTAGCGGGTTCAGCTCCTACGAGCAGTACTTC.

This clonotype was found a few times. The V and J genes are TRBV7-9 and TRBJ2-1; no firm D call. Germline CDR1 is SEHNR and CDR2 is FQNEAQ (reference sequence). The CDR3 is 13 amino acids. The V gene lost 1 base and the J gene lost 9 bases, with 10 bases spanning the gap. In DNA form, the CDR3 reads TGTGCCAGCAGCTTAGGTAGGAGTACTGAGCAGTTCTTC. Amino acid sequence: CASSLGRSTEQFF. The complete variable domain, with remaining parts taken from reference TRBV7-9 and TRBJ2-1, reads DTGVSQNPRHKITKRGQNVTFRCDPISEHNRLYWYRQTLGQGPEFLTYFQNEAQLEKSRLLSDRFSAERPKGSFSTLEIQRTEQGDSAMYLCASSLGRSTEQFFGPGTRLTVL.

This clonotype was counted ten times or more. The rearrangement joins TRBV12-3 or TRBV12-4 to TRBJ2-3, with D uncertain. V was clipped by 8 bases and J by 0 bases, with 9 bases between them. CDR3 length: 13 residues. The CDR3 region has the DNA TGTGCCAGCTGTAGGGATAGCACAGATACGCAGTATTTT. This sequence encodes CASCRDSTDTQYF.

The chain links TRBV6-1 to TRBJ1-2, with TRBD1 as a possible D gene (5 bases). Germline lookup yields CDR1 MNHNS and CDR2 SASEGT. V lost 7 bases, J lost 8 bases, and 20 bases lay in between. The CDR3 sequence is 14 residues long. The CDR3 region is CASNEGVQGGGYTF. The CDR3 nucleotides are TGTGCCAGCAACGAAGGCGTGCAGGGTGGAGGCTACACCTTC.

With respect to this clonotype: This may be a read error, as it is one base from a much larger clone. As DNA, the CDR3 is TGTGCCAGCAGCGACCCAGGGGGGAGGGATGAGCAGTACTTC. This encodes CASSDPGGRDEQYF. The chain joins TRBV28 to TRBJ2-7; the D gene could be TRBD1 or TRBD2 (7 bases each). CDR1 is MDHEN and CDR2 is SYDVKM in the germline V gene. This CDR3 region has 14 residues. The V end lost 6 bases, the J end lost 7 bases, and 19 bases lay between the germline ends.

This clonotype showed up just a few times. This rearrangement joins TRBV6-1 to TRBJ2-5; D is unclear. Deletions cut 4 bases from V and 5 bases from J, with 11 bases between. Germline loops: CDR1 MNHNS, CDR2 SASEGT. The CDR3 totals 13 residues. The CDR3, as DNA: TGTGCCAGCAGTGGAAGGGAACGGGAGACCCAGTACTTC. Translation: CASSGRERETQYF.